This T cell receptor (beta chain) was captured in a study of T cell changes during pregnancy in multiple sclerosis. Sequencing was performed with immunoSEQ multiplex PCR; in TCRdb, only in-frame clones are kept and a portion is missing. This sample has approximately 88,000 clones, with about 93% found just once. In the case of this clone: The junction shows a germline mismatch at one end, possibly a read error.

Germline V lookup: CDR1 SSHAT, CDR2 FNYEAQ (reference sequence). CDR3 length: 14 amino acids. The clonotype originates from a female donor with multiple sclerosis, enrolled in a pregnancy study. The sample was peripheral blood, taken in the first trimester of pregnancy. V is TRBV7-7 and J is TRBJ2-5; the match to TRBD1 covers 8 bases. Here the CDR3 reads CASSQGALKETQYF. CDR3 in DNA: TGTGCTAGCAGCCAGGGGGCCCTAAAAGAGACCCAGTACTTC.